These 12 T cell receptor beta chains were sequenced from one sample in a study of T cells in Graves' hyperthyroidism and ophthalmopathy. Amplification of TCR beta CDR3 regions was performed using RNA transcripts as template. In the first-round RT-PCR of the TCR CDR3, the HTBI primer set was used. TCRdb recomputed calls from the multiplex PCR reads with MiXCR, one row per CDR3 protein. The sample contains around 540,000 distinct CDR3 sequences, 15% to 20% of which appear only once. Source material: blood. The receptors derive from a woman in her twenties or thirties with Graves' ophthalmopathy.

This clonotype was counted ten times or more. The CDR3 is CASSLVGMNTEAFF. The CDR3 DNA sequence: TGTGCCAGCAGCCTAGTCGGGATGAACACTGAAGCTTTCTTT. The chain uses TRBV6-1 and TRBJ1-1; no firm D call. Germline assignment: CDR1 MNHNS and CDR2 SASEGT. Trimming shortened V by 6 bases and J by 0 bases, and 11 bases separated the two germline ends. The CDR3 loop spans 14 amino acids.

This clonotype has only one observation. The genes are TRBV7-9 and TRBJ1-4; the D is unclear. The V gene's germline CDR1 is SEHNR and CDR2 FQNEAQ (reference sequence). The CDR3 spans 13 residues. The V and J ends lost 4 bases and 7 bases respectively, with 10 bases between them. CDR3 loop: CASSSAGVEKLFF. The DNA for the CDR3 is TGTGCCAGCAGCTCGGCCGGGGTTGAAAAACTGTTTTTT.

Concerning this clonotype: Just one base apart from a much larger clone, this may be a read error. The gene calls are TRBV9 and TRBJ2-7; 9 bases are shared with TRBD1. The CDR3 extends over 13 amino acids. Germline CDR1 and CDR2: SGDLS and YYNGEE. CDR3 sequence: CASTPGQGHEQHF. In DNA, the CDR3 is TGTGCCAGCACCCCGGGACAGGGACACGAGCAGCACTTC.

This clonotype was seen ten or more times. The V call is TRBV20-1, the J call TRBJ1-6; D is uncertain. The CDR3 loop spans 12 amino acids. Trimming shortened V by 3 bases and J by 7 bases, and 7 bases separated the two germline ends. Germline V gene sequence: CDR1 DFQATT, CDR2 SNEGSKA (reference sequence). CDR3 sequence (DNA): TGCAGTGCTAGTCTTACGAATTCACCCCTCCACTTT. It translates to CSASLTNSPLHF.

About this clonotype itself: This may be a read error: a much more frequent sequence differs by one nucleotide. The V gene is TRBV7-9, the J gene TRBJ2-5; 14 nucleotides align to TRBD2. From germline, CDR1 is SEHNR and CDR2 FQNEAQ (reference sequence). This CDR3 is built from 16 residues. The CDR3 reads CASSPGTSGRRETQCF. The DNA for the CDR3 is TGTGCCAGCAGCCCGGGGACTAGCGGGAGAAGAGAGACCCAGTGCTTC.

The chain is built from TRBV6-1 and TRBJ2-7, with a weak D call TRBD2 (7 bases). There are 15 residues in the CDR3. V was pared by 5 bases and J by 3 bases, with 17 bases between. Germline lookup yields CDR1 MNHNS and CDR2 SASEGT. The CDR3 sequence is CASSQREGGVYEQYF. CDR3 bases: TGTGCCAGCAGTCAAAGGGAGGGGGGTGTCTACGAGCAGTACTTC.

This clonotype was recorded a few times. V usage is TRBV10-3 and J usage is TRBJ1-1; D is unclear. The CDR3 contains 14 residues. V dropped 5 bases and J dropped 1 base, with 11 bases sitting between them. Germline V lookup: CDR1 ENHRY, CDR2 SYGVKD. CDR3 sequence: CAISIDKKNTEAFF. CDR3 coding DNA: TGTGCCATCAGTATTGACAAAAAGAACACTGAAGCTTTCTTT.

A remark on this clonotype: This sequence may be a read error, since a much larger clone differs from it by one base. The chain links TRBV3-1 to TRBJ1-2; possible D gene TRBD1, 5 bases. Germline values: CDR1 LGHDT, CDR2 YNNKEL (reference sequence). The CDR3 loop spans 13 amino acids. This CDR3 reads CVSSRVGPYGYTF. Written as DNA, the CDR3 is TGTGTCAGCAGCCGAGTGGGGCCCTATGGCTACACCTTC.

In this sample, this clonotype turned up a few times. The genes are TRBV12-3 or TRBV12-4 and TRBJ2-7; 12 bases fit TRBD1. The trim removed 6 bases at V and 7 bases at J, leaving 10 bases unmatched. The CDR3 is 15 amino acids. In DNA form, the CDR3 reads TGTGCCAGCAGGCCCGGGACAGGGGGCTCCGGGGAGCAGTACTTC. It is translated as CASRPGTGGSGEQYF.

There are many counts of this clonotype. CDR3 bases: TGCAGTGCTAGTGGGTGGGAACGAGGGGTAACAGATACGCAGTATTTT. Translation: CSASGWERGVTDTQYF. The rearrangement uses TRBV20-1 and TRBJ2-3; D is perhaps TRBD1 or TRBD2 (5 bases each). Germline CDR1 and CDR2: DFQATT and SNEGSKA (reference sequence). The CDR3 extends over 16 amino acids. V was trimmed by 3 bases and J by 3 bases, leaving 19 bases between them.

This clonotype was seen many times. The rearrangement links TRBV20-1 to TRBJ2-3; D gene ambiguous. The CDR3 loop spans 11 amino acids. Germline CDR1 and CDR2: DFQATT and SNEGSKA (reference sequence). V dropped 3 bases and J dropped 1 base, with 2 bases sitting between them. CDR3 DNA: TGCAGTGCTAGTCGCACAGATACGCAGTATTTT. It is translated as CSASRTDTQYF.

This clonotype was counted only a few times. The gene calls are TRBV5-5 and TRBJ1-5, with no clear D. Trimming took off 0 bases at V and 6 bases at J, with 7 bases between the two ends. The CDR3 loop spans 13 amino acids. CDR1 and CDR2 (germline): SGHKS, YYEKEE (reference sequence). CDR3 sequence reads: CASSLGSAQPQHF. The CDR3 DNA follows: TGTGCCAGCAGCTTGGGGAGCGCTCAGCCCCAGCATTTT.